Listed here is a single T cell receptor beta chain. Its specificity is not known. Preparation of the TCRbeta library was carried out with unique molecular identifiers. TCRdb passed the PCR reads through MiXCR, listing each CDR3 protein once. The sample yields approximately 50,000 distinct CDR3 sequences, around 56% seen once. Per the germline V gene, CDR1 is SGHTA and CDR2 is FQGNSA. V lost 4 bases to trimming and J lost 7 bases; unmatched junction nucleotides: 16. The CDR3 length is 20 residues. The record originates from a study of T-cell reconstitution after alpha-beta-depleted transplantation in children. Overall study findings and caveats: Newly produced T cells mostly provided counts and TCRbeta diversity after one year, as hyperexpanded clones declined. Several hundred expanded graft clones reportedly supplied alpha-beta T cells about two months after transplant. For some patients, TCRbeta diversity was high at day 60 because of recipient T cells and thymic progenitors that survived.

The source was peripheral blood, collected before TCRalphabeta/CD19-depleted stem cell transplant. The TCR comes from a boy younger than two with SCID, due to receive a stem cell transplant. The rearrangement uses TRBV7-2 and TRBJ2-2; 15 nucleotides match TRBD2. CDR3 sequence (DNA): TGTGCCAGCAGCTCTGGGACTAGCGGGGGGCTGCGCTATAAGGGCGGGGAGCTGTTTTTT. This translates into CASSSGTSGGLRYKGGELFF.